This T cell receptor (beta chain) was identified during a study of post-analysis software for immune sequencing data (dated by TCRdb to 2013 to 2016). About the study as a whole: Disease courses on record covered relapsing-remitting, secondary progressive and progressive-relapsing multiple sclerosis, though some patients had no subtype annotation. The multiple sclerosis patient repertoires were compared with 11 previously published healthy control repertoires from donors aged roughly 6 to 27 years. A subset of samples was prepared in parallel using single-end sample barcoding, then pooled and co-amplified after Illumina adapter ligation.

The receptor library was made with PCR. Sequencing relied on an Illumina HiSeq 2500. Unique molecular identifiers were incorporated into TCR beta cDNA libraries to reduce PCR and sequencing biases. Roughly 500,000 cDNA molecules were obtained per 1 to 10 million input T cells, so each molecule approximated one T cell. Patient libraries were prepared and sequenced with the same protocol used for the earlier healthy control dataset. Within a given batch, samples were prepared together, multiplexed and sequenced on the same HiSeq lane. Per the original workflow: Raw barcoded reads were processed with MIGEC, discarding single-read molecular identifier groups before consensus assembly and CDR3 extraction. Clonotype tables were post-analysed with VDJtools, and diversity was normalized by down-sampling all datasets to the smallest sample size. To correct batch-related cross-sample contamination, repertoire overlap clustering matched CDR3 amino acid sequences but not nucleotide sequences. TCRdb took the public reads, trimmed them with fastp at Q25, ran MiXCR for clone calling and kept in-frame beta chains. Every entry covers one CDR3 protein and lists the most common genes and DNA from its rows. TCRdb, not the authors, supplied the V and J calls. The sample data list fewer than 600,000 distinct CDR3 sequences, and under 55% of these were observed just once. The top ten clonotypes cover 9.5% to 13% of the sample.

To demonstrate the VDJtools post-analysis software, TCR beta repertoires were profiled from the peripheral blood of more than ten young patients with multiple sclerosis. The multiple sclerosis patients were children and adolescents ranging in age from roughly 6 to 15 years. Note on this clonotype: The target of this receptor is not known. Per-nucleotide qualities are absent, and no much larger clonotype sits a single base away.

Trimming costs V 4 bases and J 1 base, and their ends lie 8 bases apart. According to the germline V gene, CDR1 reads SGHRS and CDR2 reads YFSETQ. Including the terminal cysteine and phenylalanine, the CDR3 comprises 13 residues. Solely the CDR3 DNA is kept, with 39 bases framed from the first base. Points the paper makes about the study in general: When samples were clustered directly using the F measure, samples prepared in the same batch co-clustered strongly, which prompted a batch-effect correction. Patients showed significantly higher frequencies than controls for roughly five TRBV segments, among them TRBV5-6, TRBV5-1 and TRBV20-1. Significantly lower normalized Chao1 diversity was found in multiple sclerosis patients than in controls, suggesting substantial peripheral T-cell clonal expansion. The control group was slightly older than the multiple sclerosis patient group.

Sequenced: blood. The chain joins TRBV5-1 to TRBJ1-1, with the identity of the D gene unclear. The TCR comes from a girl aged 5 to 17 with multiple sclerosis. The DNA sequence follows: TGCGCCAGCAGCCCGGTGACGAACACTGAAGCTTTCTTT. It translates to CASSPVTNTEAFF. Where the CDR3 stops, the reference TRBV5-1 and TRBJ1-1 genes take over; the full variable domain is KAGVTQTPRYLIKTRGQQVTLSCSPISGHRSVSWYQQTPGQGLQFLFEYFSETQRNKGNFPGRFSGRQFSNSRSEMNVSTLELGDSALYLCASSPVTNTEAFFGQGTRLTVV.